The source of this T cell receptor (beta chain) is a study of T-cell memory formation after mild COVID-19. Findings and limits, study-wide: Of the contracting clones, CD4+ ones lay mainly in CM and EM, and CD8+ ones in EMRA.

This clonotype was detected a few times. Its antigen is still unknown. The CDR3 length is 17 residues. Germline V gene sequence: CDR1 SEHNR, CDR2 FQNEAQ (reference sequence). V lost 4 bases, J lost 5 bases, and 23 bases lay in between. Each CDR3 protein gets one entry after TCRdb re-called the 5' RACE reads with MiXCR. Altogether hundreds of thousands of distinct CDR3 sequences are present, 18% being singletons, with the ten largest covering approximately 12%. The TCR sequence derives from an adult woman who had mild COVID-19 (a few samples of this study predate the infection). Cell type and time point are not known. The J gene is TRBJ2-5, the V gene TRBV7-9; no clear D gene. Specimen: PBMCs or a T cell subset sorted from them (not recorded which). CDR3 coding DNA: TGTGCCAGCAGCTCAGATGTCTTCAACTTAGTTTGGGAGACCCAGTACTTC. Translated: CASSSDVFNLVWETQYF.